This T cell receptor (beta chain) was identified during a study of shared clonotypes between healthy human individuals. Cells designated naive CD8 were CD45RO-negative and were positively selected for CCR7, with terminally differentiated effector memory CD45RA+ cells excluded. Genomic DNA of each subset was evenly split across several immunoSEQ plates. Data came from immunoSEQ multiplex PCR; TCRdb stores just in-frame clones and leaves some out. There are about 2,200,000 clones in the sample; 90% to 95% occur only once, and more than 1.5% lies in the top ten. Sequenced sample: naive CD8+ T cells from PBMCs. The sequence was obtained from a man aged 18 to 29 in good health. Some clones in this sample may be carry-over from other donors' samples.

CDR3 protein: CASSQESSGSSYNEQFF. CDR3 nucleotide sequence: TGCGCCAGCAGCCAAGAATCCTCCGGGAGCTCCTACAATGAGCAGTTCTTC. The chain employs TRBV4-1 and TRBJ2-1; possibly TRBD2 for D (6 bases). This CDR3 contains 17 residues. The V end was cut by 0 bases, the J end by 0 bases, with 12 bases between. Germline V gene data show CDR1 as MGHRA and CDR2 as YSYEKL.